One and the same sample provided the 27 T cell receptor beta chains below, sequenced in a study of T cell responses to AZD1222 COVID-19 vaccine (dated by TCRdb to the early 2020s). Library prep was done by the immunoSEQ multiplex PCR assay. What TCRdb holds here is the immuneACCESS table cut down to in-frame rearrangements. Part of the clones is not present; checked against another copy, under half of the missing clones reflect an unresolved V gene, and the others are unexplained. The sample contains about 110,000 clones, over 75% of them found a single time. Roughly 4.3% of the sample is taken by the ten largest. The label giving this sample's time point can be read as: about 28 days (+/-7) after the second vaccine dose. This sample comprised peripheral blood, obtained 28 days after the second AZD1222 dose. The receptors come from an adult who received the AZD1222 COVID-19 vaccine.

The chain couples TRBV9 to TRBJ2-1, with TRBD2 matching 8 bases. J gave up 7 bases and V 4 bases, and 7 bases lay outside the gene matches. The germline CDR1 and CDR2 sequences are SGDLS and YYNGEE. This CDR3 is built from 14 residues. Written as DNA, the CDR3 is TGTGCCAGCAGCCCTCGGACTAGCCCGAATGAGCAGTTCTTC. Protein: CASSPRTSPNEQFF.

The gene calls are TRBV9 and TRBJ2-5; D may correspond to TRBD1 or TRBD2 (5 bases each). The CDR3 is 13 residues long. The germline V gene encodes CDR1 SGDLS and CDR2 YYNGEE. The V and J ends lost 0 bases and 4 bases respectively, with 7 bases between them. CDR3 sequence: CASSVVGGETQYF. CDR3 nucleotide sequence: TGTGCCAGCAGCGTAGTTGGGGGAGAGACCCAGTACTTC.

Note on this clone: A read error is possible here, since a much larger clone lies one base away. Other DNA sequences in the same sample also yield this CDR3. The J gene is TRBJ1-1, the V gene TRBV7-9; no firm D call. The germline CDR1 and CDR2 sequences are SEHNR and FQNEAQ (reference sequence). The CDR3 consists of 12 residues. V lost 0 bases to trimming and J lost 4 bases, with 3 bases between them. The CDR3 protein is CASSLAGTEAFF. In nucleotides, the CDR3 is TGTGCCAGCAGCTTAGCGGGCACTGAAGCTTTCTTT.

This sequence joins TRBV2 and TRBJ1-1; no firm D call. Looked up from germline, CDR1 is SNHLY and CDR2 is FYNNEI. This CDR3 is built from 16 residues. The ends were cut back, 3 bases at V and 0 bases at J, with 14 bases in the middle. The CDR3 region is CASSDSHGPLNTEAFF. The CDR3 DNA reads TGTGCCAGCAGTGACAGTCACGGACCCTTGAACACTGAAGCTTTCTTT.

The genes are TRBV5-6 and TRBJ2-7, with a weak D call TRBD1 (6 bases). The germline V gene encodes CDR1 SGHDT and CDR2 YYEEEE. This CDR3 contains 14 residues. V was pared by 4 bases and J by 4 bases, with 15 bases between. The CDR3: CASSTATGIYEQYF. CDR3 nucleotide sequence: TGTGCCAGCAGCACTGCAACAGGGATTTACGAGCAGTACTTC.

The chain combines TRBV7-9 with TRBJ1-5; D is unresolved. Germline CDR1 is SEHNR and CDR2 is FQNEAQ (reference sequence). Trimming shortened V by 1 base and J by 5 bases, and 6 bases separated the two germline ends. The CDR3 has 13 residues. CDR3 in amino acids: CASSLGGDQPQHF. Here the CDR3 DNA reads TGTGCCAGCAGCTTAGGAGGAGATCAGCCCCAGCATTTT.

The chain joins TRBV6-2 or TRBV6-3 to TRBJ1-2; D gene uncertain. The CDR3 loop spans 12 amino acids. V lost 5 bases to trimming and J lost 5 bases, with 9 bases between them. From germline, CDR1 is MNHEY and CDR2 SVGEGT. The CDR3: CASSHKGYGYTF. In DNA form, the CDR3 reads TGTGCCAGCAGTCATAAAGGGTATGGCTACACCTTC.

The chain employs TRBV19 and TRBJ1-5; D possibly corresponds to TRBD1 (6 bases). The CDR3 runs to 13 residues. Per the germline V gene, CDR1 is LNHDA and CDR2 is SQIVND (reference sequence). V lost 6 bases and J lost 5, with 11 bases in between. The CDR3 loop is CASSGQTYQPQHF. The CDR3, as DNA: TGTGCCAGTAGCGGACAGACTTATCAGCCCCAGCATTTT.

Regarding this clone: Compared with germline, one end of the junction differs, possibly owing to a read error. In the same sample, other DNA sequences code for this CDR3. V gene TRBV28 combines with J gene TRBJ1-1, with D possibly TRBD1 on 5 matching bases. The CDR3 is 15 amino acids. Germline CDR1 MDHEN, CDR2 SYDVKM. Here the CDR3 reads CASSFQGIASAEAFF. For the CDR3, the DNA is TGTGCCAGCAGTTTTCAGGGTATAGCGTCCGCTGAAGCCTTCTTT.

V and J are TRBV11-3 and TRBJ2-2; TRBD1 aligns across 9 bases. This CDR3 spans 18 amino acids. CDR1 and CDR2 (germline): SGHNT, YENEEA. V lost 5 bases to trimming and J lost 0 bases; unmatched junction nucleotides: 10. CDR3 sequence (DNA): TGTGCCAGCAGCCCCTCCGGGACAGGGATCGCGAACACCGGGGAGCTGTTTTTT. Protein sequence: CASSPSGTGIANTGELFF. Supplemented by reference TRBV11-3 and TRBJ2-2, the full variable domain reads EAGVVQSPRYKIIEKKQPVAFWCNPISGHNTLYWYLQNLGQGPELLIRYENEEAVDDSQLPKDRFSAERLKGVDSTLKIQPAELGDSAVYLCASSPSGTGIANTGELFFGEGSRLTVL.

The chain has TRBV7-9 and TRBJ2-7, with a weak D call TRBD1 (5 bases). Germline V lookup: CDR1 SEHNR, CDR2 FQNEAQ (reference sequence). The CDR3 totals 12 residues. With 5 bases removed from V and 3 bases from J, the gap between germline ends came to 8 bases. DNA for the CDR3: TGTGCCAGCAGCCAGACAGTCTACGAGCAGTACTTC. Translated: CASSQTVYEQYF.

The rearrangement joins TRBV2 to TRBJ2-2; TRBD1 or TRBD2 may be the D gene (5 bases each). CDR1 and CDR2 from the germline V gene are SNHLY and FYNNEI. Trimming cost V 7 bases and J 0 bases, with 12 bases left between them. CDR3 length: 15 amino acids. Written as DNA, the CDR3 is TGTGCCAGCAAAAGGGACGGTCCGAACACCGGGGAGCTGTTTTTT. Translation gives CASKRDGPNTGELFF.

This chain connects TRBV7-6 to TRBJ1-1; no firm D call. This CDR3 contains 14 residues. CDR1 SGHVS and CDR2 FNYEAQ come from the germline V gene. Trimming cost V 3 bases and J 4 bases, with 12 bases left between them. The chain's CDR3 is CASSFSDASTEAFF. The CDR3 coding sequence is TGTGCCAGCAGCTTCTCTGATGCCAGCACTGAAGCTTTCTTT.

The CDR3 sequence: CASSPQGRRNYGYTF. CDR3 bases: TGTGCCAGCAGCCCACAGGGCCGGCGTAACTATGGCTACACCTTC. The gene calls are TRBV28 and TRBJ1-2; a weak D match, TRBD1 (6 bases). CDR1 MDHEN and CDR2 SYDVKM come from the germline V gene. The CDR3 covers 15 residues. V was pared by 6 bases and J by 1 base, with 15 bases between.

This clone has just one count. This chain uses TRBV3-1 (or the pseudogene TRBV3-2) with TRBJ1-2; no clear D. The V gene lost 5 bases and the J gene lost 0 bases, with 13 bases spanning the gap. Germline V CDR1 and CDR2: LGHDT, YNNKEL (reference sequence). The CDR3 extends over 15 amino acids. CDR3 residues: CASSATLASNYGYTF. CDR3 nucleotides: TGTGCCAGCAGCGCTACCTTAGCCTCTAACTATGGCTACACCTTC.

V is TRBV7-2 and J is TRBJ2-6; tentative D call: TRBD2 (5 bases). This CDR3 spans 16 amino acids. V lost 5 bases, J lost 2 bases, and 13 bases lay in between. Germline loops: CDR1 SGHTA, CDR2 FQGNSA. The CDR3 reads CASSPVAPAGANVLTF. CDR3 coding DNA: TGTGCCAGCAGCCCAGTAGCGCCCGCTGGGGCCAACGTCCTGACTTTC. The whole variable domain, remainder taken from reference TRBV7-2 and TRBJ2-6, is GAGVSQSPSNKVTEKGKDVELRCDPISGHTALYWYRQSLGQGLEFLIYFQGNSAPDKSGLPSDRFSAERTGGSVSTLTIQRTQQEDSAVYLCASSPVAPAGANVLTFGAGSRLTVL.

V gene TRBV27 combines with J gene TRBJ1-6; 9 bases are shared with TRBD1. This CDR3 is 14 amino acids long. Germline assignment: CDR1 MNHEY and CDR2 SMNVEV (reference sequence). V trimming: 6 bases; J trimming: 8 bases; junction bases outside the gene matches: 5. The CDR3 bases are TGTGCCAGCAGCCCGGACAGGGGTTATTCACCCCTCCACTTT. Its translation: CASSPDRGYSPLHF.

CDR3 nucleotides: TGTGCCAGCAAGGTGGGAGAAGTGGGCGAGCAGTACTTC. This encodes CASKVGEVGEQYF. The chain employs TRBV5-4 and TRBJ2-7; possibly TRBD2 for D (5 bases). There are 13 residues in the CDR3. The V and J ends lost 6 bases and 6 bases respectively, with 16 bases between them. Per germline, CDR1 SGHNT and CDR2 YYREEE (reference sequence).

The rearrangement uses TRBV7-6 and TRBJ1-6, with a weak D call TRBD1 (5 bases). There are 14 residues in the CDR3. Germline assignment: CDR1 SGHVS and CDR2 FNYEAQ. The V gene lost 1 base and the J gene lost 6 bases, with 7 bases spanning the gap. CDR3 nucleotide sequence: TGTGCCAGCAGCTTAGGGGGGATTAATTCACCCCTCCACTTT. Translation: CASSLGGINSPLHF.

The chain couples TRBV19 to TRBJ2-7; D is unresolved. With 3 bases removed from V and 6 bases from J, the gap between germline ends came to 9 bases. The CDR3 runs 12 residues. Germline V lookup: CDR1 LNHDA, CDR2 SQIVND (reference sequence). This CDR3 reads CASSMGRFEQYF. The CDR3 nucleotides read TGTGCCAGTAGTATGGGCAGGTTCGAGCAGTACTTC.

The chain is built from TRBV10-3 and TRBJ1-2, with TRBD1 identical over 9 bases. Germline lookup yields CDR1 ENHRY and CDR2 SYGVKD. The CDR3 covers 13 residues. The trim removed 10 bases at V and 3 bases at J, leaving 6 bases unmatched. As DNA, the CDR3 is TGTGCCAGTTCGAGACAGGGGGACTATGGCTACACCTTC. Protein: CASSRQGDYGYTF.

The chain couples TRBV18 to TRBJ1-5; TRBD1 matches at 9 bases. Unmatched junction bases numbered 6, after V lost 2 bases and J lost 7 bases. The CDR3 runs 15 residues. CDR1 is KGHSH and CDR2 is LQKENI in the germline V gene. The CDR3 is CASSPGTGNRQPQHF. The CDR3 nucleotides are TGTGCCAGCTCACCAGGGACAGGGAATAGACAGCCCCAGCATTTT.

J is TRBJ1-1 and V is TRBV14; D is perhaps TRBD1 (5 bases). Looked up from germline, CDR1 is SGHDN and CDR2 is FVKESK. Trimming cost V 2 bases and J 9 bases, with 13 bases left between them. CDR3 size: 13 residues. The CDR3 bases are TGTGCCAGCAGCCAAACCGGGACGATTAAAGCTTTCTTT. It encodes CASSQTGTIKAFF.

The CDR3 spells CASSKAGTVDGYTF. CDR3 in DNA: TGTGCCAGTAGTAAAGCCGGGACAGTAGACGGCTACACCTTC. V usage is TRBV19 and J usage is TRBJ1-2; 7 positions match TRBD1. J gave up 8 bases and V 4 bases, and 10 bases lay outside the gene matches. CDR1 and CDR2 from the germline V gene are LNHDA and SQIVND (reference sequence). The CDR3 extends over 14 amino acids. Combining the CDR3 with reference TRBV19 and TRBJ1-2 gives the whole variable domain DGGITQSPKYLFRKEGQNVTLSCEQNLNHDAMYWYRQDPGQGLRLIYYSQIVNDFQKGDIAEGYSVSREKKESFPLTVTSAQKNPTAFYLCASSKAGTVDGYTFGSGTRLTVV.

CDR3 sequence reads: CASSLESIGLAGNEQFF. The DNA of the CDR3 is TGTGCCAGCAGCTTAGAGTCCATCGGACTAGCGGGCAATGAGCAGTTCTTC. This chain connects TRBV7-2 to TRBJ2-1, with 11 bases matching TRBD2. Germline CDR1 SGHTA, CDR2 FQGNSA. The CDR3 runs to 17 residues. The V gene end was trimmed by 1 base and the J gene end by 6 bases; junction bases not matched to a gene: 8. Looking up the rest from reference TRBV7-2 and TRBJ2-1 gives the full variable domain: GAGVSQSPSNKVTEKGKDVELRCDPISGHTALYWYRQSLGQGLEFLIYFQGNSAPDKSGLPSDRFSAERTGGSVSTLTIQRTQQEDSAVYLCASSLESIGLAGNEQFFGPGTRLTVL.

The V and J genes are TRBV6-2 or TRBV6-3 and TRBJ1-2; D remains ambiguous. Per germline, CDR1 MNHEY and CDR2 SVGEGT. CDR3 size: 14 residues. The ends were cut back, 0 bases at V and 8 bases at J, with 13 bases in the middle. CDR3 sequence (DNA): TGTGCCAGCAGTTACTCGGACGGAGCTCGCGGCTACACCTTC. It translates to CASSYSDGARGYTF.

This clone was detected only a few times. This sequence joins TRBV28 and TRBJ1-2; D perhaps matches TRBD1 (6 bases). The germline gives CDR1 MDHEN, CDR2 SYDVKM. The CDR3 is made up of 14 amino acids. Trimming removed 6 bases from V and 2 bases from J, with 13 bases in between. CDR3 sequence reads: CASRDRQENYGYTF. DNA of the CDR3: TGTGCCAGCAGGGACCGACAGGAGAACTATGGCTACACCTTC.